This T cell receptor beta chain was documented in a study of blood T cell repertoires in COVID-19. Background on the study: Spain, Italy and the United States supplied samples that represented acute and convalescent COVID-19.

V lost 4 bases to trimming and J lost 4 bases; unmatched junction nucleotides: 9. Per germline, CDR1 SGHVS and CDR2 FQNEAQ. CDR3 length: 18 amino acids. Only in-frame clones appear in the TCRdb table, and some are missing; sequencing was by immunoSEQ multiplex PCR. Counted here are more than 60,000 clones, approximately 85% occurring once; the ten biggest clones make up around 19%. This clone was seen a handful of times. The sequence came from a human donor in a cohort sampled during active COVID-19. This chain connects TRBV7-8 to TRBJ2-2; 13 bases align to TRBD2. The specimen was peripheral blood. The CDR3 nucleotides read TGTGCCAGCAGCTCCTGGACTAGCGGGGGAAAACTCACCGGGGAGCTGTTTTTT. Protein: CASSSWTSGGKLTGELFF.